This section outlines one TCR beta chain sequence together with its context. Its antigen remains undetermined. One base away there is no much larger clone; base qualities are not given. The immunoSEQ Assay, a bias-controlled multiplex PCR, was used to amplify TCRbeta CDR3 regions from genomic DNA. In the authors' own workflow: Within the assay, amplification of reference gene primers was used to estimate how many nucleated cells each sample contained. To quantify the absolute abundance of each unique TCRbeta CDR3 rearrangement, sequence reads were collapsed and filtered. Productive Simpson clonality was computed per sample as the square root of Simpson's diversity index over productive rearrangements. This is the immuneACCESS table as TCRdb keeps it, with only in-frame sequences that have V and J called. A part of the clones is gone; compared with another copy, unresolved V genes explain less than half, and the rest is unexplained. Clonal size and the V and J genes are those of that table, whereas D and trimming came from the DNA. Present in this sample are just over 200,000 clones, 70% to 90% of which were seen just once. The ten largest make up about 6% of the sample.

The data derive from a study of blood T cell repertoires in COVID-19 (dated by TCRdb to the early 2020s). Regarding the study in general: Samples from collaborators originated in the United States, Italy and Spain and spanned both the acute and convalescent phases of COVID-19. The samples were drawn from two sources: the first 160 participants of the ongoing ImmuneRACE study, and 1,200 or so subjects contributed by 6 global collaborators. Deeply sampled blood TCRbeta repertoires from subjects exposed to, actively infected with, or recovered from COVID-19 were included in the dataset. Sample metadata almost always included a de-identified subject ID, COVID-19 status, age in years and sex. The prospective study material was composed of cDNA or gDNA derived from T cells, B-cell-depleted T cells, or PBMCs. Where available, HLA class I and class II types were taken from metadata supplied by the sample provider and were not determined by assay-based typing. The repertoires were made available in a free public database intended to serve as a resource for research on the immune response to SARS-CoV-2. The full study reports these points: How much clinical and demographic metadata was included differed by source and by participant, and the metadata was provided uncurated.

Each collaborating institution followed its own protocols to collect whole blood in K2EDTA tubes. Collaborator samples were shipped for TCRbeta analysis as frozen whole blood, isolated PBMCs, or DNA extracted from either sample type. The source material was peripheral blood. This receptor was identified in a man at least 80 years old with acute or convalescent COVID-19.

The DNA sequence is given as TGTGCCAGCAGTCTGGCTAGCGGGAGATCAGATACGCAGTATTTT. This is translated as CASSLASGRSDTQYF. The rearrangement combines TRBV27 with TRBJ2-3, with TRBD2 matching 10 junction bases. The CDR3 contains 15 residues, cysteine and phenylalanine counted. CDR3 DNA only is kept here, 45 bases in frame from base 1. Trimming leaves V shorter by 5 bases and J shorter by 4 bases, with the junction holding 6 bases beyond the gene matches. The germline V gene (reference sequence) specifies MNHEY as CDR1 and SMNVEV as CDR2.